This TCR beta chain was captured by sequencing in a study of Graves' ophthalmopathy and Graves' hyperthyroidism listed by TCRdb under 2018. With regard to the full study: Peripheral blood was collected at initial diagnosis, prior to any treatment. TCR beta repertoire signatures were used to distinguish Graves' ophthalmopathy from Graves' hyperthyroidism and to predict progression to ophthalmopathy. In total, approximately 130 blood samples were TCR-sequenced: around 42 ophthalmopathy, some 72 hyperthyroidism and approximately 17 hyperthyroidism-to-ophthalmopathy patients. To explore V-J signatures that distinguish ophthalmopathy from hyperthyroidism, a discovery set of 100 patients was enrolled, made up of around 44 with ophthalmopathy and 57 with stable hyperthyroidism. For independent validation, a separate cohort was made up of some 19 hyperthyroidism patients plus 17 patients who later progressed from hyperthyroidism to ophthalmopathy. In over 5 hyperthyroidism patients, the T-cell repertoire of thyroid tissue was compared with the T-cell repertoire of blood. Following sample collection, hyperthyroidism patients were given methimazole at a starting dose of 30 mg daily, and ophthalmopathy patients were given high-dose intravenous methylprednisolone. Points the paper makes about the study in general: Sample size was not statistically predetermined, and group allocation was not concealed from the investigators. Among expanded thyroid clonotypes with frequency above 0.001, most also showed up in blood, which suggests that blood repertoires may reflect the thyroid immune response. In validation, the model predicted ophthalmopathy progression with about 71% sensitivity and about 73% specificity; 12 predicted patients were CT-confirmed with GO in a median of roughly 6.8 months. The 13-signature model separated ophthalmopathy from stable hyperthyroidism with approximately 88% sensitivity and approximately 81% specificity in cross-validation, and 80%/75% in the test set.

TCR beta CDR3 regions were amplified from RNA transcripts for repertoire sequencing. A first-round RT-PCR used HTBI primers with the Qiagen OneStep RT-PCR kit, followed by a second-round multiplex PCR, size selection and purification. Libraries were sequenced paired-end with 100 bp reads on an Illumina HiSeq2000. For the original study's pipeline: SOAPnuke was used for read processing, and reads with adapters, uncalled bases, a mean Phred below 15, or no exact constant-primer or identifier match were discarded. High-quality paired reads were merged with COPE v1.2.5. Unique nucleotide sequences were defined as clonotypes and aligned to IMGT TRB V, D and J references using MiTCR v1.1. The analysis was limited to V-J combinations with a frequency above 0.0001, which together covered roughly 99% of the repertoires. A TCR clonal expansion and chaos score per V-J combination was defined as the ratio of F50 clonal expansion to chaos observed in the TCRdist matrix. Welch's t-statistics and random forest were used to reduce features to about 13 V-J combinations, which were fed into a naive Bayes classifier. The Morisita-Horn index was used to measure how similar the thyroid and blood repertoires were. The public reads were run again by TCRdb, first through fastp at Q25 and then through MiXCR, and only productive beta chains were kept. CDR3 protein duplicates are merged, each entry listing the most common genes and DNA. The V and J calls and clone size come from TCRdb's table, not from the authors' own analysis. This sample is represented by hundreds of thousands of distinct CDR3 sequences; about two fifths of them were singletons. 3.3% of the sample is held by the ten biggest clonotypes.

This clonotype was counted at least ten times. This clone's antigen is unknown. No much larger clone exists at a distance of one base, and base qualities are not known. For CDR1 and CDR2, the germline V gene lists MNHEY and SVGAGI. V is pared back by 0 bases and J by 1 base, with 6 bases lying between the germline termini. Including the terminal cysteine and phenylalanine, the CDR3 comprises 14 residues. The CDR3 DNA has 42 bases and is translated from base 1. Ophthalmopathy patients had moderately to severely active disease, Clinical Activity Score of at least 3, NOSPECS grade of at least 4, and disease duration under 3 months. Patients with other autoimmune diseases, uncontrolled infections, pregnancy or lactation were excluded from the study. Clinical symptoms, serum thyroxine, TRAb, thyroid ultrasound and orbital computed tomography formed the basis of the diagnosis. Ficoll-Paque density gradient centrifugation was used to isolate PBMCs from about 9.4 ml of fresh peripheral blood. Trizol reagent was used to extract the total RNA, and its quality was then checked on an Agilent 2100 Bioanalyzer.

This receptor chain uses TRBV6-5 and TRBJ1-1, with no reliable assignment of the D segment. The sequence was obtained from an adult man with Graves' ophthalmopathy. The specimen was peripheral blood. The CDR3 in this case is CASSYSGRNTEAFF. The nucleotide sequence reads TGTGCCAGCAGTTACTCAGGGAGGAACACTGAAGCTTTCTTT.